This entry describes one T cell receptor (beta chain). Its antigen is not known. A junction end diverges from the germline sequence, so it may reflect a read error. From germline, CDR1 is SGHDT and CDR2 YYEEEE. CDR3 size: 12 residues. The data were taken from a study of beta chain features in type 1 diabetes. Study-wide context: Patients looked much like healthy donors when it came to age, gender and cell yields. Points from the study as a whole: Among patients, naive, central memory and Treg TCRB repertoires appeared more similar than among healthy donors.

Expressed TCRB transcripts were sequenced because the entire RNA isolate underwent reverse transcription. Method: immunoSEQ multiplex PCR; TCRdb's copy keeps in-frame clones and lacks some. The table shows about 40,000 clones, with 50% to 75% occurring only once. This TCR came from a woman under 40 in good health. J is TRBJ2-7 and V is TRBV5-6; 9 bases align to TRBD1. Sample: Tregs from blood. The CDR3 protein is CASSRLLQGAHF. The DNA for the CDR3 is TGTGCCAGCAGCCGCCTTCTACAGGGGGCACACTTC.